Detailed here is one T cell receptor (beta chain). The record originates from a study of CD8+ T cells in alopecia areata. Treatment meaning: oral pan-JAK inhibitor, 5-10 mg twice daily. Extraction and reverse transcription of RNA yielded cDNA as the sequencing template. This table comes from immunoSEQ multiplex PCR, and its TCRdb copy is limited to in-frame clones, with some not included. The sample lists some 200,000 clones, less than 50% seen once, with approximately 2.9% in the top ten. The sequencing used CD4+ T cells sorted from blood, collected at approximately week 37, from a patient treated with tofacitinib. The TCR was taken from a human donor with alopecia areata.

As DNA, the CDR3 is TGCAGCGTCAGCCTACAGGGTGTCAATGAGCAGTTCTTC. Translation: CSVSLQGVNEQFF. The V and J genes are TRBV29-1 and TRBJ2-1, with a weak D call TRBD1 (6 bases). Trimming shortened V by 6 bases and J by 6 bases, and 15 bases separated the two germline ends. The CDR3 sequence is 13 residues long. Germline V CDR1 and CDR2: SQVTM, ANQGSEA.